This TCR beta chain stems from a study of breast tumors, draining lymph nodes, adjacent tissues. Via MiXCR, TCRdb re-called the multiplex PCR reads, giving one row per CDR3 protein. This table holds some 85,000 distinct CDR3 sequences, approximately 31% found once. This clonotype was counted at least ten times. Germline V gene data show CDR1 as SEHNR and CDR2 as FQNEAQ (reference sequence). The CDR3 extends over 14 amino acids. V was trimmed by 0 bases and J by 5 bases, leaving 10 bases between them. Axillary draining lymph nodes of breast cancer patients supplied the node samples. J is TRBJ1-2 and V is TRBV7-9; D not certain. Sequencing input: axillary lymph node tissue. The receptor's source is a female donor with breast cancer. Some clones in this sample may be carry-over from other donors' samples. The DNA of the CDR3 is TGTGCCAGCAGCTTAGCGGTCGCTGGGTATGGCTACACCTTC. This codes for CASSLAVAGYGYTF.